This T cell receptor (beta chain) was obtained from a study of blood T cells in healthy people across ages. The count of this clonotype is one. Its antigen is not known. Germline V lookup: CDR1 DFQATT, CDR2 SNEGSKA (reference sequence). The CDR3 extends over 14 amino acids. Trimming cost V 6 bases and J 4 bases; bases outside gene matches: 4. Through a sample-barcoded 5' primer and a J-beta primer mix, a second PCR was run for roughly 6 to 12 cycles. TCRdb analysed the 5' RACE reads with MiXCR anew, one entry per CDR3 protein. The sample lists 1.5 million to 2 million distinct CDR3 sequences; about two fifths were seen once. Whole-study findings and limits: TCR beta diversity tracked closely with naive T cell percentage.

The receptor's source is a human donor in good health. V and J are TRBV20-1 and TRBJ2-2, with 11 bases aligning to TRBD1. The sequencing input was blood. This chain's CDR3 is CSALDRGRTGELFF. The CDR3 region has the DNA TGCAGTGCCTTGGACAGGGGGCGCACCGGGGAGCTGTTTTTT.